The 23 T cell receptor beta chains reported below all come from one sample, sequenced in a study of Ad26.COV2.S vaccination and SARS-CoV-2 variants (dated by TCRdb to 2020 to 2022). Libraries were constructed by the immunoSEQ multiplex PCR assay. The table comes from immuneACCESS by way of TCRdb, which keeps in-frame sequences with V and J called. Part of the clones is missing from these tables; in studies checked, under half for an unresolved V gene and the rest for unknown reasons. Across this sample there are 450,000 to 550,000 clones, with 85% to 90% seen only once. The ten largest clones add up to 2.5% to 3% of the sample. The treatment or condition label, as the study defines it: some 20 received Ad26.COV2.S at low or high dose, single or two shots; about 5 received placebo; per-sample allocation not given. For vaccine and placebo recipients, the sequenced repertoires came from samples collected on day 63 after the first injection.

The sample consisted of peripheral blood, taken in a trial of Ad26.COV2.S vaccine versus placebo. These receptors all stem from a person aged 18 to 65 who received the Ad26.COV2.S COVID-19 vaccine or a placebo.

This clone was detected only once. The chain joins TRBV7-2 to TRBJ2-5; 8 nucleotides line up with TRBD2. With V trimmed by 1 base and J by 6 bases, 13 bases remained unmatched. The length of the CDR3 is 17 residues. Looked up from germline, CDR1 is SGHTA and CDR2 is FQGNSA. In nucleotides, the CDR3 is TGTGCCAGCAGCTTAGGGATTAGCGGGGCCCACGGAAAGACCCAGTACTTC. Translating gives CASSLGISGAHGKTQYF.

The chain couples TRBV15 to TRBJ1-5; a weak D match, TRBD1 (6 bases). Germline V gives CDR1 LNHNV, CDR2 YYDKDF (reference sequence). The CDR3 loop spans 17 amino acids. The germline V and J ends were trimmed by 5 bases and 0 bases, with 17 bases remaining between them. In DNA, the CDR3 is TGTGCCACCAGCGGACGTAACAGGGACCATAGCAATCAGCCCCAGCATTTT. Protein product: CATSGRNRDHSNQPQHF.

J is TRBJ2-7 and V is TRBV2; weak D call: TRBD2 (6 bases). The CDR3 runs to 18 residues. The V gene lost 9 bases and the J gene lost 7 bases, with 34 bases spanning the gap. Germline CDR1 and CDR2: SNHLY and FYNNEI. The CDR3 DNA reads as TGTGCCAGACAAGCGGGCGTCTCCTATACGATCAAGCTTAGGGAGCAGTACGTC. Protein sequence: CARQAGVSYTIKLREQYV.

The V and J genes are TRBV11-3 and TRBJ2-1; D uncertain. This CDR3 comprises 12 residues. The germline gives CDR1 SGHNT, CDR2 YENEEA. Trimming took 2 bases from V and 5 from J, leaving 4 bases between them. CDR3 amino acids: CASSLSDNEQFF. The CDR3, as DNA: TGTGCCAGCAGCTTAAGTGACAATGAGCAGTTCTTC.

The genes are TRBV5-4 and TRBJ2-2; 9 positions match TRBD1. The trim removed 3 bases at V and 4 bases at J, leaving 7 bases unmatched. Germline CDR1 SGHNT, CDR2 YYREEE (reference sequence). The CDR3 has 16 amino acids. DNA of the CDR3: TGTGCCAGCAGCTCCGGACAGGGGATAGTCACCGGGGAGCTGTTTTTT. This sequence encodes CASSSGQGIVTGELFF.

The chain links TRBV12-5 to TRBJ2-3; 8 bases fit TRBD2. Germline V gene data show CDR1 as LGHNT and CDR2 as FRNRAP. CDR3 size: 16 residues. V dropped 3 bases and J dropped 4; count of bases not matched to a gene: 9. CDR3 DNA: TGTGCTAGTGGTTTAGACCAGCGGGAGCGGCCAGATACGCAGTATTTT. Its protein is CASGLDQRERPDTQYF. The whole variable domain, remainder taken from reference TRBV12-5 and TRBJ2-3, is DARVTQTPRHKVTEMGQEVTMRCQPILGHNTVFWYRQTMMQGLELLAYFRNRAPLDDSGMPKDRFSAEMPDATLATLKIQPSEPRDSAVYFCASGLDQRERPDTQYFGPGTRLTVL.

V gene TRBV7-8 combines with J gene TRBJ1-1; the D gene is possibly TRBD1 (5 bases). Germline V gives CDR1 SGHVS, CDR2 FQNEAQ. This CDR3 spans 15 amino acids. V was pared by 0 bases and J by 3 bases, with 11 bases between. CDR3: CASSLAKGWDTEAFF. The CDR3 region has the DNA TGTGCCAGCAGCTTAGCGAAGGGGTGGGACACTGAAGCTTTCTTT.

V usage is TRBV9 and J usage is TRBJ2-2, with D unresolved. This CDR3 spans 14 amino acids. V was shortened by 0 bases and J by 4 bases, with 7 bases between the two germline ends. Germline CDR1 and CDR2: SGDLS and YYNGEE. The CDR3 DNA reads as TGTGCCAGCAGCGTAGCAGGTCCCACCGGGGAGCTGTTTTTT. Amino acid sequence: CASSVAGPTGELFF.

This clone was seen only a few times. The genes are TRBV5-4 and TRBJ2-7; D perhaps matches TRBD2 (6 bases). Germline CDR1 reads SGHNT; CDR2 reads YYREEE (reference sequence). The V and J ends lost 5 bases and 1 base respectively, with 10 bases between them. The CDR3 spans 13 residues. CDR3 residues: CASRRDLSYEQYF. The CDR3 DNA follows: TGTGCCAGCAGGCGGGACTTATCCTACGAGCAGTACTTC. Variable domain in full (rest from reference TRBV5-4 and TRBJ2-7): ETGVTQSPTHLIKTRGQQVTLRCSSQSGHNTVSWYQQALGQGPQFIFQYYREEENGRGNFPPRFSGLQFPNYSSELNVNALELDDSALYLCASRRDLSYEQYFGPGTRLTVT.

The chain recombines TRBV19 with TRBJ2-5, with D uncertain. This CDR3 is 12 amino acids long. V dropped 3 bases and J dropped 5 bases, with 7 bases sitting between them. Germline V gives CDR1 LNHDA, CDR2 SQIVND (reference sequence). The CDR3 DNA reads as TGTGCCAGTAGTATGGTGGGGGAGACCCAGTACTTC. It encodes CASSMVGETQYF.

J is TRBJ2-2 and V is TRBV9; 7 bases align to TRBD2. Germline CDR1 SGDLS, CDR2 YYNGEE. V gave up 4 bases and J gave up 1 base; unmatched junction bases: 13. This CDR3 is 18 amino acids long. This chain's CDR3 is CASSPRWWEGLNTGELFF. The CDR3 region has the DNA TGTGCCAGCAGCCCCCGATGGTGGGAGGGTTTGAACACCGGGGAGCTGTTTTTT.

J is TRBJ1-6 and V is TRBV7-2; the D gene is possibly TRBD1 (5 bases). CDR1 is SGHTA, CDR2 FQGNSA, per germline. Trimming shortened V by 1 base and J by 7 bases, and 11 bases separated the two germline ends. The CDR3 covers 15 residues. The CDR3 here is CASSLVLQGNSPLHF. CDR3 sequence (DNA): TGTGCCAGCAGCTTAGTCCTCCAGGGAAATTCACCCCTCCACTTT. The full variable domain, completed using reference TRBV7-2 and TRBJ1-6, is GAGVSQSPSNKVTEKGKDVELRCDPISGHTALYWYRQSLGQGLEFLIYFQGNSAPDKSGLPSDRFSAERTGGSVSTLTIQRTQQEDSAVYLCASSLVLQGNSPLHFGNGTRLTVT.

The chain couples TRBV7-8 to TRBJ1-1; 9 bases are a match to TRBD1. Germline V gene sequence: CDR1 SGHVS, CDR2 FQNEAQ. The CDR3 covers 13 residues. The V gene end was trimmed by 5 bases and the J gene end by 7 bases; junction bases not matched to a gene: 5. CDR3 sequence reads: CASSRDRDGEAFF. The CDR3 DNA follows: TGTGCCAGCAGCCGGGACAGGGACGGTGAAGCTTTCTTT. Filled out from reference TRBV7-8 and TRBJ1-1, the complete variable domain reads GAGVSQSPRYKVAKRGQDVALRCDPISGHVSLFWYQQALGQGPEFLTYFQNEAQLDKSGLPSDRFFAERPEGSVSTLKIQRTQQEDSAVYLCASSRDRDGEAFFGQGTRLTVV.

The rearrangement links TRBV7-8 to TRBJ1-6; D not certain. With 3 bases removed from V and 3 bases from J, the gap between germline ends came to 15 bases. Germline V gene lookup returns CDR1 SGHVS and CDR2 FQNEAQ. CDR3 length: 17 residues. CDR3 nucleotides: TGTGCCAGCAGCTTTTTCTCGGTCCCCGGCTATAATTCACCCCTCCACTTT. Translating it yields CASSFFSVPGYNSPLHF.

The chain couples TRBV10-3 to TRBJ1-6, with a possible D match to TRBD1 (5 bases). This CDR3 has 15 residues. V lost 4 bases to trimming and J lost 10 bases, with 17 bases between them. Looked up from germline, CDR1 is ENHRY and CDR2 is SYGVKD. The CDR3 DNA reads TGTGCCATCAGTGCCGGCAGGGATCGAGGCTCACCCCTCCACTTT. This gives the protein CAISAGRDRGSPLHF.

The chain recombines TRBV4-1 with TRBJ2-6, with D hard to call. The V end was cut by 1 base, the J end by 2 bases, with 9 bases between. The CDR3 contains 16 residues. CDR1 is MGHRA and CDR2 is YSYEKL in the germline V gene. In nucleotides, the CDR3 is TGCGCCAGCAGCCAAGTGTGGGTTACTGGGGCCAACGTCCTGACTTTC. The encoded protein is CASSQVWVTGANVLTF.

This clone was detected a few times. V usage is TRBV6-5 and J usage is TRBJ1-3; perhaps TRBD1 as D (6 bases). This CDR3 contains 16 residues. V was pared by 0 bases and J by 0 bases, with 9 bases between. CDR1 is MNHEY, CDR2 SVGAGI, per germline. Here the CDR3 DNA reads TGTGCCAGCAGTTACTCGACAGGTACCTCTGGAAACACCATATATTTT. This sequence encodes CASSYSTGTSGNTIYF.

The chain joins TRBV7-6 to TRBJ2-2; TRBD1 or TRBD2 may be the D gene (5 bases each). The CDR3 contains 18 residues. V lost 5 bases and J lost 4, with 23 bases in between. Germline lookup yields CDR1 SGHVS and CDR2 FNYEAQ. The chain's CDR3 is CASSGAYGAPGSTGELFF. For the CDR3, the DNA is TGTGCCAGCAGCGGTGCTTACGGGGCACCGGGGTCCACCGGGGAGCTGTTTTTT. The full variable domain, with the rest looked up from reference TRBV7-6 and TRBJ2-2, is GAGVSQSPRYKVTKRGQDVALRCDPISGHVSLYWYRQALGQGPEFLTYFNYEAQQDKSGLPNDRFSAERPEGSISTLTIQRTEQRDSAMYRCASSGAYGAPGSTGELFFGEGSRLTVL.

The V gene is TRBV7-2, the J gene TRBJ2-4; 9 bases match TRBD1. J gave up 8 bases and V 4 bases, and 6 bases lay outside the gene matches. This CDR3 has 14 amino acids. The germline CDR1 and CDR2 sequences are SGHTA and FQGNSA. CDR3 DNA sequence: TGTGCCAGCAGCTATTGGGGACAGGGAGACATTCAGTACTTC. This gives the protein CASSYWGQGDIQYF.

CDR3 nucleotide sequence: TGTGCCAGCAGCTTAGGGTACCAAGAGACCCAGTACTTC. Translated, it gives CASSLGYQETQYF. The chain joins TRBV11-2 to TRBJ2-5; D remains ambiguous. Germline V CDR1 and CDR2: SGHAT, FQNNGV. The CDR3 length is 13 residues. The germline V and J ends were trimmed by 1 base and 0 bases, with 3 bases remaining between them.

The chain combines TRBV9 with TRBJ1-3; 7 bases are shared with TRBD1. J was trimmed by 9 bases and V by 7 bases; bases with no gene match: 10. CDR3 length equals 13 residues. CDR1 and CDR2 (germline): SGDLS, YYNGEE. CDR3 sequence (DNA): TGTGCCAGCGGGGGGACAGCGTTTGGCACCATATATTTT. This codes for CASGGTAFGTIYF.

This chain connects TRBV30 to TRBJ1-2; 7 nucleotides match TRBD1. The CDR3 loop spans 18 amino acids. The junction had 21 bases not matched to a gene; V was cut back by 7 bases and J by 1 base. Germline-derived CDR1 and CDR2 are GTSNPN and SVGIG (reference sequence). CDR3 protein: CASEPKGAKYLNNYGYTF. CDR3 bases: TGTGCCTCGGAGCCGAAGGGGGCCAAATACCTCAATAACTATGGCTACACCTTC.

The chain employs TRBV5-4 and TRBJ2-7; 7 nucleotides match TRBD1. The germline CDR1 and CDR2 sequences are SGHNT and YYREEE (reference sequence). Unmatched junction bases numbered 7, after V lost 2 bases and J lost 5 bases. The CDR3 sequence is 14 residues long. This chain's CDR3 is CASSFPGGLNEQYF. The CDR3 DNA sequence: TGTGCCAGCAGCTTCCCAGGGGGTCTCAACGAGCAGTACTTC.